This entry describes one T cell receptor (beta chain). This sample was taken from a study of shared clonotypes between healthy human individuals. It was across several immunoSEQ plates that each subset's genomic DNA was evenly split. The method was immunoSEQ multiplex PCR; TCRdb's version includes in-frame clones alone and lacks a portion of them. The table records about 490,000 clones, roughly 85% of them present only once. This CDR3 contains 12 residues. Trimming removed 4 bases from V and 10 bases from J, with 13 bases in between. The V gene's germline CDR1 is SGHTA and CDR2 FQGNSA. The rearrangement uses TRBV7-2 and TRBJ1-1; maybe TRBD1 (6 bases). The receptor comes from a woman aged 35 to 49 in good health. Some clones in this sample may be carry-over from other donors' samples. The specimen sequenced was PBMCs. The DNA for the CDR3 is TGTGCCAGCAGCTCGACGCCGGGGGCAGCTTTCTTT. The encoded protein is CASSSTPGAAFF. The full variable domain, rest sourced from reference TRBV7-2 and TRBJ1-1, is GAGVSQSPSNKVTEKGKDVELRCDPISGHTALYWYRQSLGQGLEFLIYFQGNSAPDKSGLPSDRFSAERTGGSVSTLTIQRTQQEDSAVYLCASSSTPGAAFFGQGTRLTVV.